This T cell receptor beta chain is drawn from a study of blood T cell repertoires in COVID-19. Study-wide context: The United States, Italy and Spain were the sources of the acute and convalescent COVID-19 samples.

Germline V lookup: CDR1 MNHEY, CDR2 SVGEGT. The CDR3 is made up of 12 amino acids. V was clipped by 2 bases and J by 5 bases, with 7 bases between them. TCRdb keeps only in-frame clones here, not all; method: immunoSEQ multiplex PCR. Among some 99,000 clones, around 78% were seen once, and the ten largest hold approximately 18%. Sequencing input: peripheral blood. The receptor was derived from a woman aged 60-75 years with acute or convalescent COVID-19. The rearrangement links TRBV6-2 or TRBV6-3 to TRBJ2-7, with D unclear. CDR3 bases: TGTGCCAGCAGTTACGTAGGAGACGAGCAGTACTTC. It specifies CASSYVGDEQYF.